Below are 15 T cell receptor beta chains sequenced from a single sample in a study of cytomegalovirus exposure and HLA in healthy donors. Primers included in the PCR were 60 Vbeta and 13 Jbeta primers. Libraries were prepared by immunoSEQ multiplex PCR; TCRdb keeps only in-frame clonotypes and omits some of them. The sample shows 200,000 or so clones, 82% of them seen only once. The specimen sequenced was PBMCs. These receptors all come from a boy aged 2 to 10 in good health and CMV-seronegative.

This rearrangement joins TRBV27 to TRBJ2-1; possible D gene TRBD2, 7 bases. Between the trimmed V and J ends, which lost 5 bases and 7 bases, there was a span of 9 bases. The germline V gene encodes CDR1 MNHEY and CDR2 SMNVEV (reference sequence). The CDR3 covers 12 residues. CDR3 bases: TGTGCCAGCAGTCGGGGGGCAAATGAGCAGTTCTTC. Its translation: CASSRGANEQFF.

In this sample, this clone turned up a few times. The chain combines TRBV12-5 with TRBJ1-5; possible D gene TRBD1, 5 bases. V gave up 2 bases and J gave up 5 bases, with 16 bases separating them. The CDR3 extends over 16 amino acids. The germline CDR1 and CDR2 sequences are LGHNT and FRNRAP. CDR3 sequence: CASGLFFYRSYQPQHF. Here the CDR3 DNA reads TGTGCTAGTGGTTTGTTTTTTTACAGGTCCTATCAGCCCCAGCATTTT. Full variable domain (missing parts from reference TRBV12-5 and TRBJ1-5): DARVTQTPRHKVTEMGQEVTMRCQPILGHNTVFWYRQTMMQGLELLAYFRNRAPLDDSGMPKDRFSAEMPDATLATLKIQPSEPRDSAVYFCASGLFFYRSYQPQHFGDGTRLSIL.

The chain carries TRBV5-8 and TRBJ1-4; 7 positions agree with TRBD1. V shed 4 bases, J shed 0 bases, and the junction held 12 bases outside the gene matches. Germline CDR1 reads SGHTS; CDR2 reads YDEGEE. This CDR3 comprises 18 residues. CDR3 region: CASSHGTVAPATNEKLFF. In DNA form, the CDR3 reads TGTGCCAGCAGCCACGGGACAGTGGCTCCGGCAACTAATGAAAAACTGTTTTTT.

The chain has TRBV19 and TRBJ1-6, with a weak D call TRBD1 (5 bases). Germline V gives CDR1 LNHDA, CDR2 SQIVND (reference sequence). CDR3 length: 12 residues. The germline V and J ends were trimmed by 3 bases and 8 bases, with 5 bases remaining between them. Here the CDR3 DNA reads TGTGCCAGTAGTATCAGGGATTCACCCCTCCACTTT. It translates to CASSIRDSPLHF.

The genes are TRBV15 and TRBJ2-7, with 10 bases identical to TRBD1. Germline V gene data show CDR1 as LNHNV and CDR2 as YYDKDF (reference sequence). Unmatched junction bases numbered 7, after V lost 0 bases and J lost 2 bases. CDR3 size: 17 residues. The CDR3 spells CATSRDLPGTGAYEQYF. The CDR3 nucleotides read TGTGCCACCAGCAGAGATCTGCCCGGGACAGGGGCCTACGAGCAGTACTTC.

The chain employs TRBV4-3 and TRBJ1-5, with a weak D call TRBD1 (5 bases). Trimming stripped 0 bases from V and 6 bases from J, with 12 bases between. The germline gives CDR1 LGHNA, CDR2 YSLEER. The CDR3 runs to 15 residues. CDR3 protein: CASSQDAGGVQPQHF. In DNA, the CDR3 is TGCGCCAGCAGCCAAGATGCGGGGGGTGTTCAGCCCCAGCATTTT.

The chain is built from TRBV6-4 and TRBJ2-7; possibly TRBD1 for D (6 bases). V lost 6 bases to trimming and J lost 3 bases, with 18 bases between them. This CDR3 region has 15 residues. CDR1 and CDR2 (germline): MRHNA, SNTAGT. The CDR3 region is CASRVPDTGNYEQYF. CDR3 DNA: TGTGCCAGCAGGGTTCCGGACACAGGGAACTACGAGCAGTACTTC.

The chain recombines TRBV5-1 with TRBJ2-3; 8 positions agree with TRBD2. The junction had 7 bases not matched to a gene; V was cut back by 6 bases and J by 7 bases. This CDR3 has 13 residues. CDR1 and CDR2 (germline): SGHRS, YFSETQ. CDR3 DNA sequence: TGCGCCAGCACCCCAAGCGGGGGAAATACGCAGTATTTT. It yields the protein CASTPSGGNTQYF.

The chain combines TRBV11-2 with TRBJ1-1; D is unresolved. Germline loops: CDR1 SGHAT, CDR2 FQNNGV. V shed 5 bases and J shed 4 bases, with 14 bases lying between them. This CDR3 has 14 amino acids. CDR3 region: CASSPISAFTEAFF. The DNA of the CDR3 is TGTGCCAGCAGCCCGATTTCAGCGTTCACTGAAGCTTTCTTT.

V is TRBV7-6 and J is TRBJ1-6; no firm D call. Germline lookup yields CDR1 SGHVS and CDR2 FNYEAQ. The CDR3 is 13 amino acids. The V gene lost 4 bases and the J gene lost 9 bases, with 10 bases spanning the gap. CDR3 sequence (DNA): TGTGCCAGCAGCTCCTCTACGGGTTCACCCCTCCACTTT. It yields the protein CASSSSTGSPLHF.

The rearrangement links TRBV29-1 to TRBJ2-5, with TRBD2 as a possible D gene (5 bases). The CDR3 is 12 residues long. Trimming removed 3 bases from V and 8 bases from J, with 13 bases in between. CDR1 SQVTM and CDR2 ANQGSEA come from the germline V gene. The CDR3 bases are TGCAGCGTTGAGCCTCCCGGGGAAACCCAGTACTTC. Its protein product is CSVEPPGETQYF.

Here the CDR3 DNA reads TGCGCCAGCAGTAAGGGGGTGATCGGAGAAAAACTGTTTTTT. Protein product: CASSKGVIGEKLFF. The chain joins TRBV5-1 to TRBJ1-4; a possible D gene is TRBD1 (6 bases). The CDR3 extends over 14 amino acids. The germline gives CDR1 SGHRS, CDR2 YFSETQ. The germline V and J ends were trimmed by 5 bases and 8 bases, with 16 bases remaining between them.

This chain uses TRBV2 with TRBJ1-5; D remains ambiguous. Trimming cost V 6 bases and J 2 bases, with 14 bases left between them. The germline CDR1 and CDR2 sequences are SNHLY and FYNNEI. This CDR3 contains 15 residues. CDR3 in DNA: TGTGCCAGCAGCCGCCGGTCAGGCGGCAATCAGCCCCAGCATTTT. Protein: CASSRRSGGNQPQHF.

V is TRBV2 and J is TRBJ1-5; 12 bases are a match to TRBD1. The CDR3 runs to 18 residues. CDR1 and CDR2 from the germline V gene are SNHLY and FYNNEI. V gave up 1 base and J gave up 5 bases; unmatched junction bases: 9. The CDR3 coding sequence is TGTGCCAGCAGTGAAGTAGGGACAGGGGGCTGGGATCATCAGCCCCAGCATTTT. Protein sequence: CASSEVGTGGWDHQPQHF.

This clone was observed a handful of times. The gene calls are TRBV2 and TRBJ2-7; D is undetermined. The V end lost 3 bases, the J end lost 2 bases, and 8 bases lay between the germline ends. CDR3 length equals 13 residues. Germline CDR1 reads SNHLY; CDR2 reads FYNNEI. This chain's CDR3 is CASSDKAPYEQYF. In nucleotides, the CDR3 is TGTGCCAGCAGTGATAAAGCTCCCTACGAGCAGTACTTC. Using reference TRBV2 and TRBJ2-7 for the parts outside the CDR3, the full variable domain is EPEVTQTPSHQVTQMGQEVILRCVPISNHLYFYWYRQILGQKVEFLVSFYNNEISEKSEIFDDQFSVERPDGSNFTLKIRSTKLEDSAMYFCASSDKAPYEQYFGPGTRLTVT.